These 3 T cell receptor beta chains came from one sample sequenced in a study of cytomegalovirus exposure and HLA in healthy donors. PCR amplification relied on 60 Vbeta primers (plus 13 Jbeta primers). The table came from immunoSEQ multiplex PCR; TCRdb's copy has only in-frame clones and leaves some out. The table has about 100,000 clones, 81% seen once. The sequenced sample consisted of PBMCs. The receptors derive from a man in his thirties or forties in good health and CMV-seronegative.

A few counts support this clone. Sequence at one end of the junction differs from germline and may be a read error. This chain uses TRBV28 with TRBJ2-1; the match to TRBD2 covers 9 bases. The CDR3 contains 11 residues. Germline V gene lookup returns CDR1 MDHEN and CDR2 SYDVKM. CDR3 protein: CASRKGLAFLF. CDR3 nucleotide sequence: TGTGCCAGCAGGAAGGGACTAGCTTTCCTCTTC.

The V call is TRBV28, the J call TRBJ2-1; TRBD2 agrees at 9 bases. Trimming took 5 bases from V and 7 from J; bases not matched to a gene: 9. This CDR3 region has 15 residues. Germline CDR1 reads MDHEN; CDR2 reads SYDVKM. CDR3 DNA sequence: TGTGCCAGCAGTCCCCGGTTAGCGGGAGATAATGAGCAGTTCTTC. Translation: CASSPRLAGDNEQFF.

The chain joins TRBV20-1 to TRBJ1-1; D gene ambiguous. Germline V CDR1 and CDR2: DFQATT, SNEGSKA (reference sequence). The CDR3 runs to 11 residues. V lost 3 bases and J lost 5, with 7 bases in between. The CDR3 loop reads CSASPRTEAFF. The CDR3 nucleotides are TGCAGTGCTAGCCCTCGGACTGAAGCTTTCTTT.